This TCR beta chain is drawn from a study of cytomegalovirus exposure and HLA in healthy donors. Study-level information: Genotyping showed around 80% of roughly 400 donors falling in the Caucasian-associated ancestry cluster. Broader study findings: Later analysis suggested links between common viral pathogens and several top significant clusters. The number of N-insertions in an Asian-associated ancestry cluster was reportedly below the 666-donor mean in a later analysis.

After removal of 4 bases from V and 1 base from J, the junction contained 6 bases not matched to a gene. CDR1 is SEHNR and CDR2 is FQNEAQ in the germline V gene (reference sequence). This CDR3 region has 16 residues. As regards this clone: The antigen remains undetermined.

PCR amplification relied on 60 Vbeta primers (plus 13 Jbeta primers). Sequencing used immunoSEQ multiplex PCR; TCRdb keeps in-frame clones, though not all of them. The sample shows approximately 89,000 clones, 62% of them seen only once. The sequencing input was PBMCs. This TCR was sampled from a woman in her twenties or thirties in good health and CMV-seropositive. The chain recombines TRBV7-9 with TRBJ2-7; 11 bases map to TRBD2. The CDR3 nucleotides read TGTGCCAGCAGCTCGTCTAGCGGGGGGCGATCCTACGAGCAGTACTTC. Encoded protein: CASSSSSGGRSYEQYF.